Described below is a single TCR beta chain sequence and its context. The data stem from a study of blood T cell repertoires in COVID-19. Overall study: COVID-19 samples from acute and convalescent phases originated in the United States, Italy and Spain. From T cells, B-cell-depleted T cells, or PBMCs came the material, which was cDNA or gDNA.

In the authors' methods: Estimation of nucleated cell counts relied on the amplification of reference gene primers. The method was immunoSEQ multiplex PCR; TCRdb's version includes in-frame clones alone and lacks a portion of them. That table gives V, J and clone size, and the DNA gave D and trimming. The sample records a few hundred thousand clones, 89% being singletons. Germline V gene sequence: CDR1 KGHDR, CDR2 SFDVKD. The CDR3 contains 16 residues. After removal of 4 bases from V and 4 bases from J, the junction contained 5 bases not matched to a gene. The specimen was peripheral blood. The clonotype originates from a woman aged 40 to 50 who had recovered from COVID-19. The V gene is TRBV24-1, the J gene TRBJ2-1, with 11 bases that match TRBD2. DNA for the CDR3: TGTGCCACCAGTGACCCCGGGACTAGCGGATACAATGAGCAGTTCTTC. Translating gives CATSDPGTSGYNEQFF.